This T cell receptor (beta chain) was obtained from a study of cytomegalovirus exposure and HLA in healthy donors. PCR employed 60 Vbeta and 13 Jbeta primers. Using immunoSEQ multiplex PCR, the repertoire was profiled, and TCRdb retains in-frame clones only, with some absent. The sample yields 35,000 to 55,000 clones, less than 75% seen once. CDR1 and CDR2 from the germline V gene are GTSNPN and SVGIG (reference sequence). This CDR3 has 13 amino acids. V was pared by 8 bases and J by 4 bases, with 17 bases between. Points from the study as a whole: Clonal expansion was found to be greater in HLA-associated TCR beta chains than in equally common others in a later analysis. Reports indicated that the classifier achieved high specificity and sensitivity in diagnosing cytomegalovirus status. Associated with cytomegalovirus, according to the listing, were around 160 TCR beta chains. Donors belonging to an Asian-associated ancestry cluster reportedly showed fewer N-insertions in productive TCRs than the approximately 670-donor mean, according to what a later analysis found.

For this clone: Its antigen is unidentified.

The sample comprised PBMCs. The chain employs TRBV30 and TRBJ1-2; D remains unclear. This TCR was recovered from a man aged 55-75 years in good health and CMV-seropositive. The CDR3 loop reads CALQSEPTYGYTF. In DNA, the CDR3 is TGTGCCCTTCAATCCGAGCCCACCTATGGCTACACCTTC.